This passage covers 7 T cell receptor beta chains from one sample sequenced in a study of blood T cell repertoires in COVID-19. The table came from immunoSEQ multiplex PCR; TCRdb's copy has only in-frame clones and leaves some out. The data show about 160,000 clones, roughly 80% seen once. What was sequenced was peripheral blood. Receptors originate from a man between 60 and 70 years old with acute or convalescent COVID-19.

V usage is TRBV4-3 and J usage is TRBJ2-5, with a possible D match to TRBD1 (5 bases). Germline V CDR1 and CDR2: LGHNA, YSLEER. Trimming took 0 bases from V and 5 from J, leaving 16 bases between them. This CDR3 has 16 residues. DNA of the CDR3: TGCGCCAGCAGCCAAGATGGGGCGACCTCCGGGGAGACCCAGTACTTC. It is translated as CASSQDGATSGETQYF.

A remark on this clone: The same CDR3 arises from other DNA sequences in this sample as well. The CDR3 protein is CASSVTSGGGTDTQYF. The CDR3 DNA is TGTGCCAGTAGTGTGACTAGCGGGGGAGGAACAGATACGCAGTATTTT. The J gene is TRBJ2-3, the V gene TRBV19; 12 positions agree with TRBD2. With 5 bases clipped from V and 3 bases from J, the junction kept 6 bases outside the gene matches. The germline CDR1 and CDR2 sequences are LNHDA and SQIVND (reference sequence). The CDR3 loop spans 16 amino acids.

The V gene is TRBV6-5, the J gene TRBJ1-3, with D tentatively TRBD1 (6 bases). V was trimmed by 8 bases and J by 0 bases, leaving 14 bases between them. CDR3 size: 15 residues. Germline CDR1 reads MNHEY; CDR2 reads SVGAGI. The CDR3 loop is CASAWTASSGNTIYF. CDR3 coding DNA: TGTGCCAGCGCCTGGACAGCTAGCTCTGGAAACACCATATATTTT.

This chain joins TRBV25-1 and TRBJ1-5, with D tentatively TRBD1 (5 bases). The CDR3 contains 16 residues. Per germline, CDR1 MGHDK and CDR2 SYGVNS. V was clipped by 1 base and J by 3 bases, with 13 bases between them. The CDR3: CASSESQVRFNQPQHF. As DNA, the CDR3 is TGTGCCAGCAGTGAATCACAGGTTAGGTTCAATCAGCCCCAGCATTTT.

V is TRBV27 and J is TRBJ1-5, with 9 bases identical to TRBD1. After removal of 1 base from V and 5 bases from J, the junction contained 3 bases not matched to a gene. The V gene's germline CDR1 is MNHEY and CDR2 SMNVEV (reference sequence). The CDR3 totals 15 residues. The DNA for the CDR3 is TGTGCCAGCAGTTTATATTACAGGGGGCATCAGCCCCAGCATTTT. Its translation: CASSLYYRGHQPQHF.

This chain links TRBV29-1 with TRBJ2-7; 10 positions agree with TRBD1. The germline CDR1 and CDR2 sequences are SQVTM and ANQGSEA. J lost 5 bases, V lost 6 bases, and 10 bases had no gene match. This CDR3 spans 14 amino acids. CDR3 DNA: TGCAGCGTATCGAGCCGGGACAGGGGCAACGAGCAGTACTTC. Translating gives CSVSSRDRGNEQYF.

This chain uses TRBV2 with TRBJ2-5, with 7 bases matching TRBD2. This CDR3 spans 14 amino acids. CDR1 is SNHLY and CDR2 is FYNNEI in the germline V gene. V gave up 4 bases and J gave up 2 bases; unmatched junction bases: 4. The chain's CDR3 is CASSANGGQETQYF. The CDR3 coding sequence is TGTGCCAGCAGTGCAAACGGGGGGCAAGAGACCCAGTACTTC.